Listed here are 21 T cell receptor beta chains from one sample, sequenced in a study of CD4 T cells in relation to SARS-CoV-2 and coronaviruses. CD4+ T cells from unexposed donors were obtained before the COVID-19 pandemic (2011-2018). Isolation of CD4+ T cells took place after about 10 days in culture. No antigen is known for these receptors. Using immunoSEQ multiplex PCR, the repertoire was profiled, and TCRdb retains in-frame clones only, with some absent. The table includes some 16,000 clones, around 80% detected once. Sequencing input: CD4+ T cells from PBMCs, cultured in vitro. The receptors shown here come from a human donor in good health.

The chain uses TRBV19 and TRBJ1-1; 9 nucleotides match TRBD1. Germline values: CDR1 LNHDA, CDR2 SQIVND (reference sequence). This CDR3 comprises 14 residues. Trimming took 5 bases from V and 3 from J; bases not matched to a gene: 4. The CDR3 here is CASSATGGDTEAFF. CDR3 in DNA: TGTGCCAGTAGTGCAACAGGGGGCGACACTGAAGCTTTCTTT. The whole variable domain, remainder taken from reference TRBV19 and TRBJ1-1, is DGGITQSPKYLFRKEGQNVTLSCEQNLNHDAMYWYRQDPGQGLRLIYYSQIVNDFQKGDIAEGYSVSREKKESFPLTVTSAQKNPTAFYLCASSATGGDTEAFFGQGTRLTVV.

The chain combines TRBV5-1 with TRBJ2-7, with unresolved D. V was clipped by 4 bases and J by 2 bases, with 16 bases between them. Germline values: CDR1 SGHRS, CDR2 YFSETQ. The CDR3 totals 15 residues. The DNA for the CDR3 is TGCGCCAGCAGCCCGGACGTCCCTGGGGCCTACGAGCAGTACTTC. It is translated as CASSPDVPGAYEQYF. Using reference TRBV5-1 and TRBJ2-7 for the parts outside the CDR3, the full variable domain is KAGVTQTPRYLIKTRGQQVTLSCSPISGHRSVSWYQQTPGQGLQFLFEYFSETQRNKGNFPGRFSGRQFSNSRSEMNVSTLELGDSALYLCASSPDVPGAYEQYFGPGTRLTVT.

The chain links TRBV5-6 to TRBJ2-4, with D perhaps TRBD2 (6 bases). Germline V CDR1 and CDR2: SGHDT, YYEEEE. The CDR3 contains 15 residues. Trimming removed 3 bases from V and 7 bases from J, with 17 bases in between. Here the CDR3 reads CASSSAGTGGNIQYF. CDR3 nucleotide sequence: TGTGCCAGCAGCTCCGCGGGGACTGGTGGGAACATTCAGTACTTC. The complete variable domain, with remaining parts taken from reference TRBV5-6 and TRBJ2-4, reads DAGVTQSPTHLIKTRGQQVTLRCSPKSGHDTVSWYQQALGQGPQFIFQYYEEEERQRGNFPDRFSGHQFPNYSSELNVNALLLGDSALYLCASSSAGTGGNIQYFGAGTRLSVL.

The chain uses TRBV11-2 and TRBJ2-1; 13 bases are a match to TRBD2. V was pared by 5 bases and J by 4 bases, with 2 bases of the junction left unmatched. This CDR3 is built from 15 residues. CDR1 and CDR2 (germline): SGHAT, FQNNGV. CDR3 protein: CASSVGLAGYNEQFF. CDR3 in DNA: TGTGCCAGCAGCGTGGGACTAGCGGGGTACAATGAGCAGTTCTTC.

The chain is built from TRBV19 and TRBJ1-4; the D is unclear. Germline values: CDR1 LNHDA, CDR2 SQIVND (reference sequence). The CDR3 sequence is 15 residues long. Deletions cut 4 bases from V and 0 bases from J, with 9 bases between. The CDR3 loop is CASSTATTTNEKLFF. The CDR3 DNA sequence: TGTGCCAGTAGTACCGCGACGACAACTAATGAAAAACTGTTTTTT.

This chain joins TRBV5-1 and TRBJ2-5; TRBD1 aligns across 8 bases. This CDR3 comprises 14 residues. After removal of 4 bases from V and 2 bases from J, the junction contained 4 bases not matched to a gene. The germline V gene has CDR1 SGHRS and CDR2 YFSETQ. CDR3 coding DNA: TGCGCCAGCAGCGCCGACAGGGGTCAAGAGACCCAGTACTTC. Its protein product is CASSADRGQETQYF. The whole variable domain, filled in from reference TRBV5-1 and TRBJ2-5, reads KAGVTQTPRYLIKTRGQQVTLSCSPISGHRSVSWYQQTPGQGLQFLFEYFSETQRNKGNFPGRFSGRQFSNSRSEMNVSTLELGDSALYLCASSADRGQETQYFGPGTRLLVL.

CDR3 in amino acids: CASSELDYNEQFF. In DNA, the CDR3 is TGTGCCAGCAGTGAACTAGATTACAATGAGCAGTTCTTC. The V and J genes are TRBV2 and TRBJ2-1; no clear D gene. The CDR3 loop spans 13 amino acids. Germline lookup yields CDR1 SNHLY and CDR2 FYNNEI. V was shortened by 2 bases and J by 4 bases, with 6 bases between the two germline ends.

CDR3 in amino acids: CASSFTTGLQETQYF. DNA for the CDR3: TGTGCCAGCAGCTTCACGACAGGGCTACAAGAGACCCAGTACTTC. The genes are TRBV5-6 and TRBJ2-5; 7 bases fit TRBD1. V was pared by 2 bases and J by 2 bases, with 6 bases of the junction left unmatched. This CDR3 contains 15 residues. From germline, CDR1 is SGHDT and CDR2 YYEEEE.

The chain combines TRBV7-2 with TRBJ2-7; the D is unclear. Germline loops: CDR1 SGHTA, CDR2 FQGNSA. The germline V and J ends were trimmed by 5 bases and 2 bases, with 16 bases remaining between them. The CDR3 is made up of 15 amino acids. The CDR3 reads CASSVLATDTYEQYF. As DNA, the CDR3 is TGTGCCAGCAGCGTCCTTGCGACTGACACCTACGAGCAGTACTTC.

In nucleotides, the CDR3 is TGTGCCAGCAGCCAATCGGGGAACACTGAAGCTTTCTTT. Protein product: CASSQSGNTEAFF. The chain carries TRBV3-1 (or the pseudogene TRBV3-2) and TRBJ1-1; no definite D call. The CDR3 consists of 13 residues. CDR1 LGHDT and CDR2 YNNKEL come from the germline V gene (reference sequence). Trimming took 2 bases from V and 1 from J, leaving 5 bases between them.

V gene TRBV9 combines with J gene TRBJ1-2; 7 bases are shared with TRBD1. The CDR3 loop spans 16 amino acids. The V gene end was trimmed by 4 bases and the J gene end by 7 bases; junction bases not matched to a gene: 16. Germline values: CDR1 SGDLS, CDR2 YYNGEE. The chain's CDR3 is CASSPGGHTGDGGYTF. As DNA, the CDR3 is TGTGCCAGCAGCCCGGGGGGGCATACAGGGGATGGTGGCTACACCTTC.

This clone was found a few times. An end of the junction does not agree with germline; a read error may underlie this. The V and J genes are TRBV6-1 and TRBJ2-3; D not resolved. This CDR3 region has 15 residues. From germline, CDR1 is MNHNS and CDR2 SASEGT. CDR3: CASREGLADTDTQYF. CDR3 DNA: TGTGCCAGCAGAGAAGGATTAGCAGACACAGATACGCAGTATTTT.

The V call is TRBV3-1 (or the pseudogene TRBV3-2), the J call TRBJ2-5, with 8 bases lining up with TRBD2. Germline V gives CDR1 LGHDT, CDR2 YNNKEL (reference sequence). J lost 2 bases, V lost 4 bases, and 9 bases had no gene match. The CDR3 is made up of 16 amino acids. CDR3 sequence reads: CASSRVGAGEQETQYF. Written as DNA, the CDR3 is TGTGCCAGCAGCCGTGTCGGAGCGGGGGAACAAGAGACCCAGTACTTC.

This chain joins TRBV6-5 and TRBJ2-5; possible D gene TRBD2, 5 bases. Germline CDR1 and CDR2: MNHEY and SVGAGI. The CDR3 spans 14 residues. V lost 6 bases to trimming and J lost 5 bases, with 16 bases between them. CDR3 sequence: CASRGSPAGETQYF. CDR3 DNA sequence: TGTGCCAGCAGGGGGAGTCCCGCCGGCGAGACCCAGTACTTC.

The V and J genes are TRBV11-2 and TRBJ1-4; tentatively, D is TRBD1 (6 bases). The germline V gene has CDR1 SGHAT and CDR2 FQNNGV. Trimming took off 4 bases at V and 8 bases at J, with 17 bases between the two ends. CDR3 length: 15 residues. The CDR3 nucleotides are TGTGCCAGCAGCTACATAGGGGGGTACGAGGAAAAACTGTTTTTT. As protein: CASSYIGGYEEKLFF.

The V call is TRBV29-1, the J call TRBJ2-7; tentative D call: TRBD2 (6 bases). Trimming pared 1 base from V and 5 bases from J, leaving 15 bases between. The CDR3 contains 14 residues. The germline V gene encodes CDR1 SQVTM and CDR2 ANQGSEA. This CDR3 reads CSVEGLDPGNEQYF. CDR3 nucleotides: TGCAGCGTTGAAGGACTAGATCCAGGGAACGAGCAGTACTTC.

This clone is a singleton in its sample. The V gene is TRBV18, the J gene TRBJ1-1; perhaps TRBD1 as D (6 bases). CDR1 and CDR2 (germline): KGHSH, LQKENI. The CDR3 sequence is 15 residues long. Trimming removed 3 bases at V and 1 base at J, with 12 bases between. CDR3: CASSPPTGTNTEAFF. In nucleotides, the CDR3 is TGTGCCAGCTCACCCCCGACAGGTACGAACACTGAAGCTTTCTTT. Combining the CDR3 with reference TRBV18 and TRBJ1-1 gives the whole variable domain NAGVMQNPRHLVRRRGQEARLRCSPMKGHSHVYWYRQLPEEGLKFMVYLQKENIIDESGMPKERFSAEFPKEGPSILRIQQVVRGDSAAYFCASSPPTGTNTEAFFGQGTRLTVV.

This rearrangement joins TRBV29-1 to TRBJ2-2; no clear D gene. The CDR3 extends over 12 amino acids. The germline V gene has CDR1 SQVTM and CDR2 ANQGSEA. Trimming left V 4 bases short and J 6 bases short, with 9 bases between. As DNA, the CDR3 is TGCAGCGTTGGACGGACGGCCGGGGAGCTGTTTTTT. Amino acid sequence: CSVGRTAGELFF.

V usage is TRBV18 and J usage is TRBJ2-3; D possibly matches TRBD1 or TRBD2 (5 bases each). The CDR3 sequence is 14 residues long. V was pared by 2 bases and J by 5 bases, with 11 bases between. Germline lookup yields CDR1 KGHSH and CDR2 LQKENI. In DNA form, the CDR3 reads TGTGCCAGCTCACCAGGGGGTTCAATAGATACGCAGTATTTT. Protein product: CASSPGGSIDTQYF.

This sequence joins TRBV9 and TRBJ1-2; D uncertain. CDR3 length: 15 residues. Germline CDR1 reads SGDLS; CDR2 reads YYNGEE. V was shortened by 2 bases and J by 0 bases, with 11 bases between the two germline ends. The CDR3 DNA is TGTGCCAGCAGCGTGGGAATAGAGACTAACTATGGCTACACCTTC. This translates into CASSVGIETNYGYTF. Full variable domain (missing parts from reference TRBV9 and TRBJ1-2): DSGVTQTPKHLITATGQRVTLRCSPRSGDLSVYWYQQSLDQGLQFLIQYYNGEERAKGNILERFSAQQFPDLHSELNLSSLELGDSALYFCASSVGIETNYGYTFGSGTRLTVV.

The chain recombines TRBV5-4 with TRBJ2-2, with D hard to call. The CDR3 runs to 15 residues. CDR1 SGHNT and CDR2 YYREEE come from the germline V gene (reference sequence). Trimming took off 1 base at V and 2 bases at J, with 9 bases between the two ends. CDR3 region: CASSLLGSNTGELFF. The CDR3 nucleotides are TGTGCCAGCAGCTTGCTCGGATCTAACACCGGGGAGCTGTTTTTT.